This paragraph reports one T cell receptor (beta chain). The V gene end was trimmed by 1 base and the J gene end by 3 bases; junction bases not matched to a gene: 7. The CDR3 has 16 amino acids. Germline CDR1 SGHDT, CDR2 YYEEEE. This specimen comes from a study of sequential checkpoint blockade in melanoma. Study details: Maintenance nivolumab came after either treatment sequence.

Treatment reported: randomized to nivolumab then ipilimumab (arm A) or the reverse (arm B). Patients had received no earlier DNA-damaging chemotherapy. Sorted cells were live CD3+CD8+, lacking CD19 and CD56, from PBMCs. TCRdb's table, derived via immunoSEQ multiplex PCR, lists solely in-frame clones and lacks some. Found here are over 30,000 clones, roughly four fifths of them singletons; the top ten hold around 5.8%. The receptor comes from a human donor with melanoma. The specimen was CD8+ T cells sorted from blood (inferred from file names), collected from a patient given nivolumab and ipilimumab in sequence. The chain uses TRBV5-6 and TRBJ2-7; 10 nucleotides agree with TRBD2. The CDR3 is CASSLLAGAIFYEQYF. CDR3 nucleotide sequence: TGTGCCAGCAGCTTGCTAGCGGGGGCGATTTTCTACGAGCAGTACTTC.